Here is one T cell receptor (beta chain) with its context. Its antigen remains unidentified. The record originates from a study of vaccination and CD4 T cells after COVID-19. At the level of the study: By nasal swab PCR, the convalescent patients were SARS-CoV-2 positive, with roughly ten mild cases and one severe.

With the Oncomine TCR Beta short-read assay, DNA from cultured CD4+ T cells was sequenced. From the PCR reads, TCRdb called clonotypes with MiXCR, one entry per CDR3 protein. There are fewer than 9,000 distinct CDR3 sequences in the sample; about 47% occur only once, and approximately 40% lies in the top ten. Treatment meaning: roughly ten-day PBMC culture with coronavirus spike peptide pools or control peptides (ViraFEST assay). Antigen-specific T cells were expanded with peptide pools by ViraFEST, and TCRs were then sequenced. Trimming cost V 6 bases and J 1 base; bases outside gene matches: 0. From germline, CDR1 is MNHNS and CDR2 SASEGT. There are 13 residues in the CDR3.

The sample taken for sequencing was CD4+ T cells from blood, cultured in vitro. The V gene is TRBV6-1, the J gene TRBJ2-3; 8 bases fit TRBD2. This receptor was taken from a human donor who had recovered from COVID-19. The CDR3 loop is CASRLAGTDTQYF. CDR3 nucleotides: TGTGCCAGCAGACTAGCGGGCACAGATACGCAGTATTTT.